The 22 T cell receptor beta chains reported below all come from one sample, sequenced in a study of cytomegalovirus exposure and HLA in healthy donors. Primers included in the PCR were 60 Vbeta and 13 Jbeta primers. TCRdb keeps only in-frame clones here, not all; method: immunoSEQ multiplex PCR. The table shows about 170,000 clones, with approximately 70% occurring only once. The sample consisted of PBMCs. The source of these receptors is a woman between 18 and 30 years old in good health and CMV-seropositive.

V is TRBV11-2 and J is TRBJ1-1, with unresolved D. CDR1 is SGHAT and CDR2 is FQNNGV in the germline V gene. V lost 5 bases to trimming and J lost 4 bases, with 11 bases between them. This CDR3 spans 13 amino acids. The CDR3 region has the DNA TGTGCCAGCAGCCCCCTCTCGGGCACTGAAGCTTTCTTT. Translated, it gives CASSPLSGTEAFF.

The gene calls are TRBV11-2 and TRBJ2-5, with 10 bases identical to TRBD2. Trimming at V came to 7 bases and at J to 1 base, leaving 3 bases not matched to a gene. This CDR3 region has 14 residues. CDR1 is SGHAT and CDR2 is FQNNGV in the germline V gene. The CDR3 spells CASNERGGQETQYF. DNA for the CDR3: TGTGCCAGCAACGAGCGGGGGGGCCAAGAGACCCAGTACTTC. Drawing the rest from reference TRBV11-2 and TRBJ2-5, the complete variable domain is EAGVAQSPRYKIIEKRQSVAFWCNPISGHATLYWYQQILGQGPKLLIQFQNNGVVDDSQLPKDRFSAERLKGVDSTLKIQPAKLEDSAVYLCASNERGGQETQYFGPGTRLLVL.

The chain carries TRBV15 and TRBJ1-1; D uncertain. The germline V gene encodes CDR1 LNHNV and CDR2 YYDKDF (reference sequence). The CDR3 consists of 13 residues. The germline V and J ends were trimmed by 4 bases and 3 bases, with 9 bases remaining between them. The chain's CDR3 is CATSITRDTEAFF. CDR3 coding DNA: TGTGCCACCAGCATAACCCGAGACACTGAAGCTTTCTTT.

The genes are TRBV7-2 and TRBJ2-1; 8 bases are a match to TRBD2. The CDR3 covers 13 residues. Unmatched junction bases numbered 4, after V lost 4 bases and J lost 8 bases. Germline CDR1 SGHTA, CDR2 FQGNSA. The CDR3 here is CASSSTSVHEQFF. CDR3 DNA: TGTGCCAGCAGCTCGACTAGCGTCCATGAGCAGTTCTTC. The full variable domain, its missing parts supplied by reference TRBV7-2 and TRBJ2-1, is GAGVSQSPSNKVTEKGKDVELRCDPISGHTALYWYRQSLGQGLEFLIYFQGNSAPDKSGLPSDRFSAERTGGSVSTLTIQRTQQEDSAVYLCASSSTSVHEQFFGPGTRLTVL.

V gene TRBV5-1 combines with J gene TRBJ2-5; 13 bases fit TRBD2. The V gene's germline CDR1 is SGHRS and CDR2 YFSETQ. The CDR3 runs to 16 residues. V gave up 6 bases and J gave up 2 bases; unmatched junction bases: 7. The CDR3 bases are TGCGCCAGCAAGGAGGGGACTAGCGGGATACAAGAGACCCAGTACTTC. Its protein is CASKEGTSGIQETQYF.

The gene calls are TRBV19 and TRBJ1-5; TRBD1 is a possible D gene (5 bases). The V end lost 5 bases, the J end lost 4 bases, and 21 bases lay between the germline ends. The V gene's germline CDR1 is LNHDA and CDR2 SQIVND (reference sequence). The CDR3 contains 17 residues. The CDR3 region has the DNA TGTGCCAGTAGTTTTGGGGCAGGACAAAGACTTAATCAGCCCCAGCATTTT. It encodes CASSFGAGQRLNQPQHF.

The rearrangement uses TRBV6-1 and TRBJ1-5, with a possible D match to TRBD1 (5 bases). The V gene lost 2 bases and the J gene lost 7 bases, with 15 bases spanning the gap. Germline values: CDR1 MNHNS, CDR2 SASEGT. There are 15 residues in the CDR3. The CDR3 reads CASSEKGQGWQPQHF. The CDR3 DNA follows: TGTGCCAGCAGTGAAAAGGGGCAGGGCTGGCAGCCCCAGCATTTT.

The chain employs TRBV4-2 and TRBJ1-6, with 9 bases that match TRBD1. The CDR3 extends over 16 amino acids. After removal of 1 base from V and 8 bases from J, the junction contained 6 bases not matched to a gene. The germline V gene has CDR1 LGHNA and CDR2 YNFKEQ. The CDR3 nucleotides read TGTGCCAGCAGCCAAGGAGAAAGGACAGGGGATTCACCCCTCCACTTT. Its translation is CASSQGERTGDSPLHF.

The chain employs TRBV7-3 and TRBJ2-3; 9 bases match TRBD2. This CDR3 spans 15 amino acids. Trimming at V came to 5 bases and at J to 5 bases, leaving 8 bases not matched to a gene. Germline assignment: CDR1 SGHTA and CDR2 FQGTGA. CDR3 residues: CASSPRGTSLDTQYF. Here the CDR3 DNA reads TGTGCCAGCAGCCCAAGGGGGACTAGCCTAGATACGCAGTATTTT.

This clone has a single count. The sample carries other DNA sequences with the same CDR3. This CDR3 is CASSPGQGHGYTF. CDR3 DNA: TGTGCCAGCTCACCCGGACAGGGACATGGCTACACCTTC. This chain joins TRBV18 and TRBJ1-2; TRBD1 matches at 8 bases. Per the germline V gene, CDR1 is KGHSH and CDR2 is LQKENI. There are 13 residues in the CDR3. Trimming cost V 3 bases and J 6 bases; bases outside gene matches: 3.

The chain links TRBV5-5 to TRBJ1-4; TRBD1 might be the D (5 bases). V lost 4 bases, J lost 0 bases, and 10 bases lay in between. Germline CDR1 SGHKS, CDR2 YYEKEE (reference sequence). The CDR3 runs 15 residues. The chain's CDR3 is CASSTRAPTNEKLFF. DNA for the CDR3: TGTGCCAGCAGCACCAGGGCACCAACTAATGAAAAACTGTTTTTT.

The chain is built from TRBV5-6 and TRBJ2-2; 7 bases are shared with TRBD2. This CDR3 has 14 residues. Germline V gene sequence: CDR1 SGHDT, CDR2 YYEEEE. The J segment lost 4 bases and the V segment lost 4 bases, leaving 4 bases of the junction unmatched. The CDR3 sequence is CASSPSGGTGELFF. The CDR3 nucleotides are TGTGCCAGCAGCCCTTCGGGGGGCACCGGGGAGCTGTTTTTT.

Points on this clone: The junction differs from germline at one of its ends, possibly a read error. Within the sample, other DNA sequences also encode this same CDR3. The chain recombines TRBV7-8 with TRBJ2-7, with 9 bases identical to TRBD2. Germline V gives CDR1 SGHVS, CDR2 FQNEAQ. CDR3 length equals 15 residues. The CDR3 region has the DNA TGTGCCAGCAGCTTCTTAGCGGGGGCCTCCTATGAGCAGTACTTC. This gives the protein CASSFLAGASYEQYF.

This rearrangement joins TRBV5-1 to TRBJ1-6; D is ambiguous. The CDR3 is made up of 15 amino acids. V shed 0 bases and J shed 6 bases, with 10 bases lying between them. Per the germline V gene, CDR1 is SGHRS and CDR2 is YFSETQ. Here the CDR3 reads CASSLDSRGNSPLHF. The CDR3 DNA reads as TGCGCCAGCAGCTTGGACAGCCGGGGTAATTCACCCCTCCACTTT.

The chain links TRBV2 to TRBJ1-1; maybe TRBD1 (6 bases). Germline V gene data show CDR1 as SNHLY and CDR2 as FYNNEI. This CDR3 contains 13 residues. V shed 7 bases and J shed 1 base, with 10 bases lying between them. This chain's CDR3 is CASKWTENTEAFF. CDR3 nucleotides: TGTGCCAGCAAATGGACAGAGAACACTGAAGCTTTCTTT.

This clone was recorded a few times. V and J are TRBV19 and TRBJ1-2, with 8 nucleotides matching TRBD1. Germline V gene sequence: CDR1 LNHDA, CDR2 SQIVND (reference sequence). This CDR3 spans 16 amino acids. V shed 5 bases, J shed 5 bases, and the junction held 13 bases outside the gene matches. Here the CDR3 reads CASSPHPGQGYYGYTF. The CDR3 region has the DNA TGTGCCAGTAGTCCGCACCCCGGACAGGGATATTATGGCTACACCTTC.

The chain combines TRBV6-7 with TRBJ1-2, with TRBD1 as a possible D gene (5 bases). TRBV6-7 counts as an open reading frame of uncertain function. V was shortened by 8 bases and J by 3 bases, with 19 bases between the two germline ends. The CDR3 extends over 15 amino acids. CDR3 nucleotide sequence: TGTGCCAGCGGGACTCACAGCAGACTTTACTATGGCTACACCTTC. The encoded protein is CASGTHSRLYYGYTF.

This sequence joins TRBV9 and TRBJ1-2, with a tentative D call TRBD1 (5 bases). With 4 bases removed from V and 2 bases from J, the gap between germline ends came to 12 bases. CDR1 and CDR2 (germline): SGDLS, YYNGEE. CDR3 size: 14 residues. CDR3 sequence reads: CASSTAGTNYGYTF. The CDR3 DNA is TGTGCCAGCAGCACCGCGGGGACGAACTATGGCTACACCTTC.

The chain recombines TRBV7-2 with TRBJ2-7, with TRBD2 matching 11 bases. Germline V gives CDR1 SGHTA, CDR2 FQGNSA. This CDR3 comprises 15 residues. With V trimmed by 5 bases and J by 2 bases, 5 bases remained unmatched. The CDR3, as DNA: TGTGCCAGCAGCCTAAGACTAGCGGGGCCCTACGAGCAGTACTTC. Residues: CASSLRLAGPYEQYF. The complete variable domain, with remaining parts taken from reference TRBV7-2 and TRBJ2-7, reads GAGVSQSPSNKVTEKGKDVELRCDPISGHTALYWYRQSLGQGLEFLIYFQGNSAPDKSGLPSDRFSAERTGGSVSTLTIQRTQQEDSAVYLCASSLRLAGPYEQYFGPGTRLTVT.

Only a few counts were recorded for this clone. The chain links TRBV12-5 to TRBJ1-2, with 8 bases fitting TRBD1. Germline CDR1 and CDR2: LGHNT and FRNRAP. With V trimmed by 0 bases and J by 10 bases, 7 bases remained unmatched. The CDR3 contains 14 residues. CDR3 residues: CASGLVPGQGDYTF. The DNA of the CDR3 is TGTGCTAGTGGTTTGGTACCTGGACAGGGAGACTACACCTTC.

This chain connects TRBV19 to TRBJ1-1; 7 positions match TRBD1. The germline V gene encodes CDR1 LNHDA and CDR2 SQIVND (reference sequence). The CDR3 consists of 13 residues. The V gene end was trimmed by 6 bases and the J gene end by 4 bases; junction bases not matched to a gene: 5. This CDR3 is CASRPGGSTEAFF. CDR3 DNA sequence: TGTGCCAGTAGACCAGGGGGATCCACTGAAGCTTTCTTT.

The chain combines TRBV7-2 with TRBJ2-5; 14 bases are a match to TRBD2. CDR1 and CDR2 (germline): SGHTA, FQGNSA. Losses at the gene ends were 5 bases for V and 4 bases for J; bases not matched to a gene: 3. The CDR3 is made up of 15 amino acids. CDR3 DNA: TGTGCCAGCAGCACGGGACTAGCGGGGGTAGAGACCCAGTACTTC. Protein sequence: CASSTGLAGVETQYF.